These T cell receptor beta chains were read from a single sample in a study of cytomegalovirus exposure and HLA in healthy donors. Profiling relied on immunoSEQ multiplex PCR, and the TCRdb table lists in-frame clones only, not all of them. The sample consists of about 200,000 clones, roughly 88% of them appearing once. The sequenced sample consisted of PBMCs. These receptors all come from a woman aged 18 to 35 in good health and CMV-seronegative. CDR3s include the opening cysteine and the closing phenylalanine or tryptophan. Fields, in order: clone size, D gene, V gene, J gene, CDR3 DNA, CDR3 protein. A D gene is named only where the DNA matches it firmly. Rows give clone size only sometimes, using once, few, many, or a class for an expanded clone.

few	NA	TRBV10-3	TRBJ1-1	TGTGCCATCAAGTCGGGGAGGTTTGGGGAAACTGAAGCTTTCTTT	CAIKSGRFGETEAFF
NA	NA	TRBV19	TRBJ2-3	TGTGCCAGTAGTATGGCGCAGACATACACAGATACGCAGTATTTT	CASSMAQTYTDTQYF
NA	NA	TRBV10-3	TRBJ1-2	TGTGCCATCAGGTTCCGGGACACGCTTGCCTATGGCTACACCTTC	CAIRFRDTLAYGYTF
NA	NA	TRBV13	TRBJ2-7	TGTGCCAGCAGCTTAGACAGCTCCTACGAGCAGTACTTC	CASSLDSSYEQYF
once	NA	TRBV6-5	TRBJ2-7	TGTGCCAGCAGTCTTACAGGGATTAGGGCCTACGAGCAGTACTTC	CASSLTGIRAYEQYF
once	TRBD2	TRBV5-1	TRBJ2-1	TGCGCCAGCAGCATAGGGACTAGCGGGGAGCAGTTCTTC	CASSIGTSGEQFF
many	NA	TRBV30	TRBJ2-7	TGTGCCTGGAGCCACAGGAGACAGGACGAGCAGTACTTC	CAWSHRRQDEQYF
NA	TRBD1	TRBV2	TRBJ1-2	TGTGCCAGCAGAGCCCGGTTAAACAGGGGGAGAAGTGGCTACACCTTC	CASRARLNRGRSGYTF
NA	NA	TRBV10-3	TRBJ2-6	TGTGCCACCGCGGGGCAGTACTCTACTGGGGCCAACGTCCTGACTTTC	CATAGQYSTGANVLTF
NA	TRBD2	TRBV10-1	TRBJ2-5	TGCGCCAGCAGTGAGTCAACCGGGACTAGCGGGGGCGCCGGGACCCAGTACTTC	CASSESTGTSGGAGTQYF
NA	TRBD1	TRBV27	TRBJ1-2	TGTGCCAGCAGTTTACGGACAGGGACGCTAAACTATGGCTACACCTTC	CASSLRTGTLNYGYTF
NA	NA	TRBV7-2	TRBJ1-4	TGTGCCAGCAGCGTGTACGGGAGACCAACTAATGAAAAACTGTTTTTT	CASSVYGRPTNEKLFF
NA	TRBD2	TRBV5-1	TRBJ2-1	TGCGCCAGCAGCGTTGGCCGGGCGGGAGGTTACAATGAGCAGTTCTTC	CASSVGRAGGYNEQFF
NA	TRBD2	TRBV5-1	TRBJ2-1	TGCGCCAGCAGGCCTAGCGGGGGGGCAACTCGGTATGAGCAGTTCTTC	CASRPSGGATRYEQFF
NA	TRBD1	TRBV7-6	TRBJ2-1	TGTGCCAGCAGCTTAGACAGGGGGCGGTACTCCTACAATGAGCAGTTCTTC	CASSLDRGRYSYNEQFF
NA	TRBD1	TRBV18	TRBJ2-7	TGTGCCAGCTCACCAATACGACAGGGTGACAGGGACGAGCAGTACTTC	CASSPIRQGDRDEQYF
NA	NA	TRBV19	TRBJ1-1	TGTGCCAGTAGTAAAGCCGGAGACACTGAAGCTTTCTTT	CASSKAGDTEAFF
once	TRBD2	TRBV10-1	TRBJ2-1	TGCGCCAGCAGTGATCTAGCGGGAGGTTACAATGAGCAGTTCTTC	CASSDLAGGYNEQFF
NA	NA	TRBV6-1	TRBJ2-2	TGTGCCAGCAGTGAAGTAGCGGACACCGGGGAGCTGTTTTTT	CASSEVADTGELFF
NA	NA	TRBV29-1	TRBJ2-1	TGCAGCGTTGATCAGGGCCTTTCCTACAATGAGCAGTTCTTC	CSVDQGLSYNEQFF
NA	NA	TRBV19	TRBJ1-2	TGTGCCAGTACCAAAGACAGCATACAGGGATCTGGCTACACCTTC	CASTKDSIQGSGYTF
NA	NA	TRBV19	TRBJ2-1	TGTGCCAGTAGTATCCTGTACAATGAGCAGTTCTTC	CASSILYNEQFF